The T cell receptor beta chain described here comes from a study of OX40 agonist ivuxolimab in advanced cancers. In the study overall: Ivuxolimab was a fully human IgG2 agonistic monoclonal antibody targeting the costimulatory receptor OX40 (CD134). Intravenous ivuxolimab was administered to patients every 2 weeks at six dose levels: 0.01, 0.1, 0.3, 1.5, 3 and 10 mg/kg. Partial responses were achieved by three dose-escalation patients, of whom one had hepatocellular carcinoma and two had cutaneous melanoma. Peripheral TCRbeta sequencing was intended to test whether TCR sequence diversity was altered and clonal T-cell expansion was caused by ivuxolimab. Patients were allowed to have had prior anti-PD-1, anti-PD-L1 or anti-CTLA-4 therapy, and about 40% of the dose-escalation patients had been treated with checkpoint inhibitors. Of the 52 patients in dose escalation, some 20 had hepatocellular carcinoma, about 15 had melanoma, 9 had renal cell carcinoma and 9 had head and neck cancer. A male proportion of around 80% and a mean age of approximately 58 years, ranging from about 20 to 80, were recorded for the dose-escalation cohort. The monotherapy dose-escalation portion (N of about 50 patients) of the phase I ivuxolimab trial is reported in the paper.

For sequencing of the TCRbeta CDR3 region, genomic DNA was extracted from the sorted cells. The immunoSEQ Assay was used for sequencing of TCRbeta CDR3 regions. The immuneACCESS repertoire file appears here via TCRdb, limited to in-frame rearrangements. These files lack a portion of the clones; in checked studies, under half of the deficit traces to unresolved V genes, and the cause of the others is not known. Across this sample there are about 100,000 clones, with approximately 90% seen only once. Jointly, the top ten make up about 0.7% of the sample. From the cysteine through the phenylalanine, the CDR3 covers 15 amino acids. CDR3 DNA only is kept here, 45 bases in frame from base 1. CDR1 and CDR2 are drawn from the germline V gene: SGHNT, YENEEA. V ends up 4 bases short and J 11 bases short, with an unmatched junction base count of 13. The paper as a whole reports these results and caveats: At doses of 0.1 to 3.0 mg/kg, clonal expansion of both CD4+ and CD8+ T cells in blood was seen between baseline and week 6. The antigen specificity of the clonally expanded peripheral T cells was not determined. In the 0.1-3.0 mg/kg groups, partial responders were among the patients with the lowest normalized peripheral clonal expansion, particularly in CD8+ T cells. After ivuxolimab, more expanded clones were found on average in CD8+ T cells than in CD4+ T cells. Low levels of normalized T-cell clonal expansion were also shown by some nonresponding patients.

Patients with a history of autoimmune disease or receiving systemic immunosuppression were excluded from the trial. Peripheral blood for TCR sequencing was drawn from every dose cohort at baseline, at cycle 4 day 1 and at cycle 7 day 1. The samples were taken from a phase I, first-in-human, multicenter, open-label dose-escalation trial of ivuxolimab. Adults with locally advanced or metastatic melanoma, renal cell, hepatocellular, or head and neck squamous cell carcinoma were enrolled in the trial. Before TCR sequencing, CD4+ T cells and CD8+ T cells were sorted from peripheral blood as separate populations. With respect to this clone: The antigen it recognizes is unknown. The input lacks base qualities; no much larger clone sits a single base away.

The specimen was CD4+ or CD8+ T cells sorted from blood, collected in a trial of the OX40 agonist ivuxolimab. This clonotype was sampled from an adult with an advanced solid tumor such as melanoma, head and neck, liver or kidney cancer. The chain links TRBV11-3 with TRBJ2-3, with 9 middle bases fitting TRBD1. The DNA is TGTGCCAGCAGCTCAACCAAACAGGGGGCCATCGAGCAGTATTTT. Translated, it gives CASSSTKQGAIEQYF.